These 6 T cell receptor beta chains were sequenced from one sample in a study of T cells in women clearing cervical HPV infection. Data came from immunoSEQ multiplex PCR; TCRdb stores just in-frame clones and leaves some out. The sample has about 30,000 clones; the top ten hold approximately 1.5%. The sample comprised blood buffy coat. The receptors were sampled from a woman between 18 and 70 years old with a cervical HPV16 infection that either progressed to CIN3+ or cleared (not recorded which).

About this clone: The read ends 3 residues before the CDR3 terminus; that terminus is restored from the germline J gene. The chain has TRBV18 and TRBJ2-5; 8 bases are shared with TRBD2. From germline, CDR1 is KGHSH and CDR2 LQKENI. This CDR3 region has 15 residues. The junction had 8 bases not matched to a gene; V was cut back by 2 bases and J by 6 bases. CDR3 bases read: TGTGCCAGCTCACCAGGAGCGGGACTAGTTAAGACC. It translates to CASSPGAGLVKT. The entire CDR3 protein reads CASSPGAGLVKTQYF.

CDR3 DNA (partial): TGTGCCTGGAGTGTAGCTCTAGATCGTTTCACAGATACG. Protein product: CAWSVALDRFTDT. The entire CDR3 protein reads CAWSVALDRFTDTQYF. This sequence joins TRBV30 and TRBJ2-3; D is unresolved. The DNA ends 3 residues before the CDR3 does, and the rest of the CDR3 is filled in from the germline J gene. The CDR3 is 16 residues long. Per the germline V gene, CDR1 is GTSNPN and CDR2 is SVGIG (reference sequence). V was trimmed by 0 bases and J by 2 bases, leaving 15 bases between them.

Concerning this clone: The sequenced fragment ends 3 residues before the CDR3 boundary, so the rest is inferred from the germline J gene. This chain uses TRBV19 with TRBJ1-1; D remains ambiguous. Trimming removed 6 bases from V and 0 bases from J, with 11 bases in between. The CDR3 spans 14 residues. CDR1 is LNHDA, CDR2 SQIVND, per germline (reference sequence). Partial CDR3 DNA: TGTGCCAGTAGAGATTTAACAATGAACACTGAA. The encoded protein is CASRDLTMNTE. The CDR3 in full is CASRDLTMNTEAFF.

To note about this clone: The sequenced fragment ends 3 residues before the CDR3 boundary, so the rest is inferred from the germline J gene. This chain connects TRBV6-2 or TRBV6-3 to TRBJ2-7; D uncertain. Germline V gene data show CDR1 as MNHEY and CDR2 as SVGEGT. CDR3 length: 13 residues. Trimming took 2 bases from V and 5 from J, leaving 10 bases between them. Incomplete CDR3 DNA: TGTGCCAGCAGTTACCCCAACAGAAACGAG. Translation gives CASSYPNRNE. The entire CDR3 protein reads CASSYPNRNEQYF.

This clone is classed as medium-sized by frequency. The read gets to within 3 residues of the CDR3 end, and the germline J gene fills in the rest. The chain joins TRBV20-1 to TRBJ2-4; TRBD1 matches 9 bases. This CDR3 is 13 amino acids long. V was clipped by 3 bases and J by 5 bases; unmatched bases: 2. Looked up from germline, CDR1 is DFQATT and CDR2 is SNEGSKA (reference sequence). Here the CDR3 reads CSARRTGENIQYF. The sequenced part of the CDR3 DNA is TGCAGTGCTAGGCGGACAGGGGAAAACATT.

To note about this clone: The CDR3 extends 3 residues past the end of the read, so its final part is completed from the germline J gene. The chain combines TRBV7-9 with TRBJ2-3, with TRBD2 matching 9 bases. In germline, CDR1 is SEHNR, CDR2 FQNEAQ (reference sequence). V lost 5 bases, J lost 5 bases, and 8 bases stayed unmatched. CDR3 size: 15 residues. Partial CDR3 DNA: TGTGCCAGCAGCCCAATAGCGGGGGACGGAGATACG. This codes for CASSPIAGDGDT. The CDR3, in full, reads CASSPIAGDGDTQYF.